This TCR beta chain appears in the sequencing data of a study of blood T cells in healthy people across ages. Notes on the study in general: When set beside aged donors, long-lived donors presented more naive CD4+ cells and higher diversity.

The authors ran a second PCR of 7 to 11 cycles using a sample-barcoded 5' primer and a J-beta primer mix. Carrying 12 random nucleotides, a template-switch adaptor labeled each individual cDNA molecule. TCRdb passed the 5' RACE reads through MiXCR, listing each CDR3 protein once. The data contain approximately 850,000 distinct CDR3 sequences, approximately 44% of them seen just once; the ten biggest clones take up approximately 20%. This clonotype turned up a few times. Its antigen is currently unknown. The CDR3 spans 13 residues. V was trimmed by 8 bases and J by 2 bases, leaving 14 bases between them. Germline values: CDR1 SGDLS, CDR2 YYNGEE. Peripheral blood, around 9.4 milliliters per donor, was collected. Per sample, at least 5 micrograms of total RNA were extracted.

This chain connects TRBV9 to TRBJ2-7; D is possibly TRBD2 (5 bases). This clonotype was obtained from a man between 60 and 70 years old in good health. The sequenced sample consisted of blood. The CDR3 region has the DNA TGTGCCAGTGCCTATAGCGACACCTACGAGCAGTACTTC. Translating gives CASAYSDTYEQYF. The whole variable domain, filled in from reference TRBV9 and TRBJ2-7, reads DSGVTQTPKHLITATGQRVTLRCSPRSGDLSVYWYQQSLDQGLQFLIQYYNGEERAKGNILERFSAQQFPDLHSELNLSSLELGDSALYFCASAYSDTYEQYFGPGTRLTVT.